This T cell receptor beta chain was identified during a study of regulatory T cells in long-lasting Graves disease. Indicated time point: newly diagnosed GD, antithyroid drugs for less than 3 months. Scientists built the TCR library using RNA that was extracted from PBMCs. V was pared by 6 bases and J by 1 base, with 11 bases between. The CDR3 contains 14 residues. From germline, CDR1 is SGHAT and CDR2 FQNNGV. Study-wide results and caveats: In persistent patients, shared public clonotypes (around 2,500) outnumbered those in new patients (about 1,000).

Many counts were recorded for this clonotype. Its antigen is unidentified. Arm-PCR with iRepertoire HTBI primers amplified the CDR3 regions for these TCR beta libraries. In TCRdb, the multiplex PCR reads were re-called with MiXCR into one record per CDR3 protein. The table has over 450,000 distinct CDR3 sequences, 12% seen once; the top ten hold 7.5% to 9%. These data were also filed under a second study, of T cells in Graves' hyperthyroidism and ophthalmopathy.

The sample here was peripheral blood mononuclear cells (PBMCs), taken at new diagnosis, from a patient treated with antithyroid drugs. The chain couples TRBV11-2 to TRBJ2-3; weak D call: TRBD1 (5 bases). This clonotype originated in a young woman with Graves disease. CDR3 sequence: CASRERGRTDTQYF. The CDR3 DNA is TGTGCCAGCAGAGAAAGGGGCCGCACAGATACGCAGTATTTT.